The 3 T cell receptor beta chains reported below all come from one sample, sequenced in a study of regulatory T cells in long-lasting Graves disease. The authors built TCR beta libraries using iRepertoire HTBI primers and Arm-PCR of CDR3 regions. From the multiplex PCR reads, TCRdb called clonotypes with MiXCR, one entry per CDR3 protein. The data contain some 420,000 distinct CDR3 sequences, roughly 22% of them singletons. The time point is: persistent/refractory GD, antithyroid drugs over 5 years with positive TRAb. TCR sequences were obtained from RNA taken from PBMCs. This sample comprised peripheral blood mononuclear cells (PBMCs), obtained when the disease was refractory, from a patient treated with antithyroid drugs. The origin of the receptors is a female donor with Graves disease.

Turning to this clonotype: A much larger clone differs by one base, so this may be a read error. V usage is TRBV7-2 and J usage is TRBJ1-5; D is ambiguous. Germline-derived CDR1 and CDR2 are SGHTA and FQGNSA. This CDR3 comprises 16 residues. In DNA form, the CDR3 reads TGTGCCGGCAGCTTTGCCCCGAACAGTGCTAATCAGCCCCAGCATTTT. It yields the protein CAGSFAPNSANQPQHF.

Notes on this clonotype: This likely traces to a read error, being one base from a far larger clone. The V gene is TRBV6-1, the J gene TRBJ2-7; 7 bases match TRBD1. V gave up 5 bases and J gave up 3 bases; unmatched junction bases: 4. The CDR3 length is 13 residues. Germline CDR1 and CDR2: MNHNS and SASEGT. Here the CDR3 DNA reads TGTGCCAGCAGTCACGACAGGGTCTACGAGCAGTACTTC. This gives the protein CASSHDRVYEQYF.

The V gene is TRBV9, the J gene TRBJ1-2; D ambiguous. Per the germline V gene, CDR1 is SGDLS and CDR2 is YYNGEE. The CDR3 runs to 14 residues. Trimming removed 4 bases at V and 3 bases at J, with 13 bases between. CDR3 in amino acids: CASSPGHEDYGYTF. As DNA, the CDR3 is TGTGCCAGCAGCCCCGGCCACGAGGACTATGGCTACACCTTC.